What follows is one TCR beta chain and its context. The antigen remains unidentified. The germline V gene encodes CDR1 LGHNT and CDR2 FRNRAP. This CDR3 is 16 amino acids long. V lost 6 bases and J lost 5; bases outside the gene matches: 13. Focal radiation plus CTLA-4 blockade with ipilimumab was administered to patients who had chemo-refractory metastatic non-small-cell lung cancer. The sample comes from a study of radiotherapy plus CTLA-4 blockade in lung cancer. The overall study: Disease control was present in 30% to 40% of patients, and objective responses in around 20%.

Using immunoSEQ multiplex PCR, the repertoire was profiled, and TCRdb retains in-frame clones only, with some absent. The sample includes about 40,000 clones, 75% to 85% of them seen just once. General observations from the study: Reported findings show early blood T cell clone dynamics, with interferon-beta, best predicted response. In blood, TCR clones derived from the tumor expanded after radiotherapy plus ipilimumab.

Sequenced here: peripheral blood, sampled from a patient treated with radiotherapy plus ipilimumab. The TCR originated in a human donor with non-small cell lung cancer that progressed on radiotherapy plus ipilimumab. The chain links TRBV12-5 to TRBJ1-1; 9 nucleotides align to TRBD1. The DNA for the CDR3 is TGTGCTAGTGGCCCCGCTTGGGGGACAGGGACAACTGAAGCTTTCTTT. It is translated as CASGPAWGTGTTEAFF.